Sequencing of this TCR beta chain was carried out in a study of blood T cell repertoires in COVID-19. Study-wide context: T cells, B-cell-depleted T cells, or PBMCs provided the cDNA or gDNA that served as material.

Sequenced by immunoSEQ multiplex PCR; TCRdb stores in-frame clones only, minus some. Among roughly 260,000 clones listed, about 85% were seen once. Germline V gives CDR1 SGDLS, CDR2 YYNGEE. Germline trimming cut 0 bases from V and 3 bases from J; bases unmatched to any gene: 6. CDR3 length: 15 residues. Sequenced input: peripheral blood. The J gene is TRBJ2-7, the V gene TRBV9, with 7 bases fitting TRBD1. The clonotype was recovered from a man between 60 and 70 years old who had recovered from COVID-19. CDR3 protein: CASSVGLGQLYEQYF. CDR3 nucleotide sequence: TGTGCCAGCAGCGTAGGTCTGGGACAGCTCTACGAGCAGTACTTC.